This entry features one T cell receptor beta chain sequence. Its antigen is currently unknown. Second-dose intervals near 4 or 12 weeks were combined. Sequencing was performed with immunoSEQ multiplex PCR; in TCRdb, only in-frame clones are kept and a portion is missing. The sample consists of fewer than 150,000 clones, around nine tenths of them appearing once. This CDR3 spans 13 amino acids. Germline CDR1 reads LGHDT; CDR2 reads YNNKEL (reference sequence). V was shortened by 1 base and J by 7 bases, with 11 bases between the two germline ends. The sample originates from a study of T cell responses to AZD1222 COVID-19 vaccine. Whole-study findings and limits: Spike regions recognized by vaccine-associated CD4 TCRs spanned the protein, led by 160-218 and 743-854. Donors were chiefly white British, with a greater number of females, and clonal diversity was perhaps underestimated.

Sequencing was performed on peripheral blood, taken 28 days after the second AZD1222 dose. This TCR was recovered from an adult who received the AZD1222 COVID-19 vaccine. V is TRBV3-1 (or the pseudogene TRBV3-2) and J is TRBJ2-7; no definite D call. CDR3 protein: CASSQGARREQYF. CDR3 nucleotides: TGTGCCAGCAGCCAAGGGGCCCGGCGGGAGCAGTACTTC.